These 16 T cell receptor beta chains were all obtained from the same sample, sequenced in a study of CD4 and CD8 cells across lung adenocarcinoma regions. Each CDR3 protein is one row after TCRdb ran MiXCR on the PCR reads. This repertoire shows approximately 12,000 distinct CDR3 sequences, under 55% found once; its top ten account for 26%. The specimen was CD8+ T cells from the margin of a lung tumor. Source of these receptors: a female donor with lung adenocarcinoma. The CD4 and CD8 labels of this study may be unreliable.

The chain joins TRBV6-5 to TRBJ1-6, with 8 bases matching TRBD1. The CDR3 loop spans 17 amino acids. J was trimmed by 6 bases and V by 0 bases; bases with no gene match: 7. Germline-derived CDR1 and CDR2 are MNHEY and SVGAGI. The CDR3 bases are TGTGCCAGCAGTTACTCACTAACAGGGGGGATTAATTCACCCCTCCACTTT. Its protein is CASSYSLTGGINSPLHF.

Turning to this clonotype: A clone one base away is much larger, so this may be a read error. V is TRBV6-1 and J is TRBJ2-2, with D unclear. V lost 0 bases, J lost 8 bases, and 7 bases lay in between. Per the germline V gene, CDR1 is MNHNS and CDR2 is SASEGT. The CDR3 runs to 13 residues. CDR3 nucleotide sequence: TGTGCCAGCAGTGAAGCGACCAGGGGGGAGCTGTTTTTT. Translation gives CASSEATRGELFF.

This clonotype has only a few counts. The DNA for the CDR3 is TGCGCCAGCAGCCAGGACACGAACACTGAAGCTTTCTTT. It specifies CASSQDTNTEAFF. This chain connects TRBV5-1 to TRBJ1-1, with D possibly TRBD1 on 5 matching bases. The CDR3 is 13 residues long. The ends were cut back, 4 bases at V and 1 base at J, with 8 bases in the middle. Germline values: CDR1 SGHRS, CDR2 YFSETQ.

This clonotype was seen a few times. The rearrangement joins TRBV7-8 to TRBJ1-1; D not resolved. Germline V lookup: CDR1 SGHVS, CDR2 FQNEAQ. CDR3 size: 12 residues. With 5 bases removed from V and 6 bases from J, the gap between germline ends came to 10 bases. CDR3 protein: CASSPLFAEAFF. CDR3 bases: TGTGCCAGCAGCCCCCTCTTCGCTGAAGCTTTCTTT. The full variable domain, its missing parts supplied by reference TRBV7-8 and TRBJ1-1, is GAGVSQSPRYKVAKRGQDVALRCDPISGHVSLFWYQQALGQGPEFLTYFQNEAQLDKSGLPSDRFFAERPEGSVSTLKIQRTQQEDSAVYLCASSPLFAEAFFGQGTRLTVV.

This clonotype occurred a few times. The rearrangement links TRBV6-1 to TRBJ2-1; TRBD2 is a possible D gene (6 bases). The assigned J gene may be wrong: the sequence end matches TRBJ2-7 better. Germline lookup yields CDR1 MNHNS and CDR2 SASEGT. The CDR3 has 13 amino acids. The CDR3 protein is CASNFLGGYEQYF. CDR3 nucleotide sequence: TGTGCCAGCAACTTTCTGGGGGGCTACGAGCAGTACTTC.

This clonotype was seen more than once but under ten times. The V gene is TRBV7-8, the J gene TRBJ2-5; D gene uncertain. The CDR3 runs 12 residues. The germline V gene encodes CDR1 SGHVS and CDR2 FQNEAQ. V was pared by 7 bases and J by 5 bases, with 11 bases between. This CDR3 reads CASTLTGETQYF. The CDR3, as DNA: TGTGCCAGCACGTTGACTGGGGAGACCCAGTACTTC.

This chain links TRBV27 with TRBJ2-2; the D gene could be TRBD1 or TRBD2 (5 bases each). The CDR3 length is 15 residues. Germline assignment: CDR1 MNHEY and CDR2 SMNVEV (reference sequence). Trimming removed 4 bases from V and 4 bases from J, with 13 bases in between. DNA of the CDR3: TGTGCCAGCAGTTGGGCCCTTGGGGGCACCGGGGAGCTGTTTTTT. The encoded protein is CASSWALGGTGELFF.

On this clonotype: The junction and the germline gene differ at one end; a read error may be behind it. The rearrangement links TRBV10-2 to TRBJ2-1; 8 bases fit TRBD2. The J call is doubtful: the DNA matches TRBJ2-4 better. Per germline, CDR1 WSHSY and CDR2 SAAADI. This CDR3 has 14 amino acids. CDR3 in DNA: TGTGCGAGCCGTGGGGGCGGGGGGCAGGACACTCAGTACTTC. Its protein is CASRGGGGQDTQYF.

This clonotype was picked up many times. The chain uses TRBV27 and TRBJ2-1, with 9 bases aligning to TRBD2. The V segment lost 5 bases and the J segment 3 bases; nucleotides outside the gene matches: 14. The CDR3 spans 18 residues. Per germline, CDR1 MNHEY and CDR2 SMNVEV (reference sequence). The CDR3 sequence: CASSTGLARSGRYNEQFF. CDR3 nucleotides: TGTGCCAGCAGTACGGGACTAGCCAGATCAGGACGCTACAATGAGCAGTTCTTC.

This clonotype has at least ten counts. V and J are TRBV11-2 and TRBJ1-2, with 7 nucleotides matching TRBD1. CDR3 length equals 12 residues. CDR1 is SGHAT and CDR2 is FQNNGV in the germline V gene. V shed 5 bases and J 8 bases; nucleotides not matched to a gene: 5. The CDR3 spells CASSRDRVGYTF. In DNA form, the CDR3 reads TGTGCCAGCAGCCGAGACAGGGTAGGCTACACCTTC.

Details on this clonotype: The junction departs from the called germline gene at one end, perhaps through a read error. The rearrangement links TRBV10-3 to TRBJ2-1; 15 bases map to TRBD2. The J call may be wrong; the DNA end is better matched by TRBJ2-7. This CDR3 is built from 15 residues. CDR1 is ENHRY and CDR2 is SYGVKD in the germline V gene. CDR3 sequence (DNA): TGTGCCATCAGTGGGACTAGCGGGGGGGCCTACGCGCAGTACTTC. It specifies CAISGTSGGAYAQYF.

In its sample, this clonotype is medium-sized. The chain employs TRBV6-1 and TRBJ1-6; TRBD1 matches at 10 bases. Trimming took 2 bases from V and 2 from J; bases not matched to a gene: 3. The germline CDR1 and CDR2 sequences are MNHNS and SASEGT. The CDR3 extends over 17 amino acids. The CDR3 nucleotides are TGTGCCAGCAGTGAAAGGACAGGGGGGGCCTATAATTCACCCCTCCACTTT. The encoded protein is CASSERTGGAYNSPLHF.

This clonotype was observed once. The chain has TRBV6-1 and TRBJ2-4; TRBD1 matches at 7 bases. Trimming removed 7 bases from V and 13 bases from J; junction bases left unmatched: 19. CDR3 size: 15 residues. Looked up from germline, CDR1 is MNHNS and CDR2 is SASEGT. The CDR3 reads CASKRAGGSKDTQYF. In DNA, the CDR3 is TGTGCCAGCAAGAGGGCAGGGGGATCCAAAGACACGCAGTACTTC.

The chain uses TRBV12-3 or TRBV12-4 and TRBJ1-3; weak D call: TRBD1 (5 bases). Between the trimmed V and J ends, which lost 10 bases and 9 bases, there was a span of 13 bases. The CDR3 spans 11 residues. The CDR3 coding sequence is TGTGCCACCTCTGGGGGGGGCACCATATATTTT. Its protein is CATSGGGTIYF.

About this clonotype itself: A read error may account for a junction end that differs from germline. The V gene is TRBV6-1, the J gene TRBJ2-1, with 7 bases that match TRBD1. The CDR3 is 13 residues long. Germline lookup yields CDR1 MNHNS and CDR2 SASEGT. The CDR3 DNA sequence: TGTGCCAGCAGTGCCACAGGGACAGAGGCGCAGTTTTTT. It encodes CASSATGTEAQFF.

This chain links TRBV6-8 with TRBJ2-3; D is possibly TRBD1 or TRBD2 (5 bases each). This CDR3 region has 16 residues. Germline CDR1 MNHGY, CDR2 SAAAGT. V lost 8 bases, J lost 12 bases, and 30 bases lay in between. The DNA of the CDR3 is TGTGCCAGCCGTCCTACGGGGCAGCCAACCAAAGATATTCAGTATTTT. Amino acid sequence: CASRPTGQPTKDIQYF.